This T cell receptor beta chain derives from a study of blood T cell repertoires in COVID-19. Study as a whole: Samples of COVID-19 (acute and convalescent) were obtained from the United States, Italy and Spain. The cDNA or gDNA used as material had been derived from T cells, B-cell-depleted T cells, or PBMCs.

In the case of this clone: Different DNA sequences within this sample yield the same CDR3.

Germline CDR1 LGHDT, CDR2 YNNKEL (reference sequence). V shed 6 bases, J shed 3 bases, and the junction held 2 bases outside the gene matches. CDR3 length: 14 amino acids. Methods used by the authors: Scientists estimated how many nucleated cells there were by amplifying reference gene primers. Produced via immunoSEQ multiplex PCR; TCRdb's table is partial and in-frame only. That table gives V, J and clone size, and the DNA gave D and trimming. The repertoire holds roughly 170,000 clones, with 70% to 80% as singletons. Participants spanned ages roughly 18 to 95 years and resided in over 20 US areas. The sample comprised PBMCs or T cells enriched from blood (not recorded which). This sequence was found in a woman in her forties or fifties who had recovered from COVID-19. V usage is TRBV3-1 (or the pseudogene TRBV3-2) and J usage is TRBJ2-3; 11 nucleotides line up with TRBD2. The CDR3 reads CASSGTSGTDTQYF. The CDR3 coding sequence is TGTGCCAGCAGTGGGACTAGCGGAACAGATACGCAGTATTTT.